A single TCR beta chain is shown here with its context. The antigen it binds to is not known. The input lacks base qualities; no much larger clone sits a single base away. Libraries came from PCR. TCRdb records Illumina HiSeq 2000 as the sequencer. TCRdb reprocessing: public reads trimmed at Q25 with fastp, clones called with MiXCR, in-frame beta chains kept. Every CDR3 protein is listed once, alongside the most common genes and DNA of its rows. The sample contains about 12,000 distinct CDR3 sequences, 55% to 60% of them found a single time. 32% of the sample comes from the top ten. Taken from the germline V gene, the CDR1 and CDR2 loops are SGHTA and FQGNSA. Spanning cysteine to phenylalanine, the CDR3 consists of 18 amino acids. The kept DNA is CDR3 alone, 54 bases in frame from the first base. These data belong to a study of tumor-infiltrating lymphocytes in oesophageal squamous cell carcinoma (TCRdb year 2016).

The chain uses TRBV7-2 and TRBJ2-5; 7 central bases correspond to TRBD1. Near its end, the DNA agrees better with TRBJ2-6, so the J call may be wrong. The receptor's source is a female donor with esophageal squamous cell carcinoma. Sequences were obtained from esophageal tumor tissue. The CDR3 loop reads CASSLDGDRVSGANVLTF. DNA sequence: TGTGCCAGCAGCTTAGACGGCGACAGGGTCTCTGGGGCCAACGTCCTGACTTTC.